This is a list of T cell receptor beta chains from one sample in a study of early T cells in non-severe SARS-CoV-2 infection. TCRdb passed the 5' RACE reads through MiXCR, listing each CDR3 protein once. The sample records about 34,000 distinct CDR3 sequences, over 5% being singletons. The source material was whole blood. The origin of the receptors is an adult who was a healthcare worker with PCR-confirmed SARS-CoV-2 infection or an uninfected control (not recorded which). The CDR3 runs from the conserved cysteine through the conserved F or W. A D gene is named only where the DNA matches it firmly.

TRBD1,TRBV30,TRBJ2-7,CAWSVGTGGYEQYF
.,TRBV5-5,TRBJ1-2,CASSFSGTPVQGYTF
TRBD1,TRBV11-2,TRBJ1-1,CASSLDRGHLNTEAFF
.,TRBV5-4,TRBJ2-1,CASSLAPGVGNEQFF
.,TRBV6-2/TRBV6-3,TRBJ1-1,CASRPRGRGTEAFF
TRBD1,TRBV27,TRBJ2-1,CASGTGDYNEQFF
TRBD1,TRBV4-3,TRBJ1-2,CASSQTGGGGYTF
TRBD1,TRBV4-1,TRBJ1-2,CASSQTGIGYTF
TRBD1,TRBV7-2,TRBJ1-5,CASSFDRGRNQPQHF
.,TRBV5-3,TRBJ1-3,CARRVGNTIYF
TRBD1,TRBV7-2,TRBJ1-2,CASSLEGQGAYGYTF
.,TRBV12-3/TRBV12-4,TRBJ2-1,CASSLKEISGIHEQFF
.,TRBV20-1,TRBJ2-5,CSASSGTQYF
TRBD1,TRBV20-1,TRBJ1-3,CSALRQGRSSGNTIYF